The T cell receptor beta chain described here comes from a study of cytomegalovirus exposure and HLA in healthy donors. This CDR3 is built from 16 residues. Germline V gene lookup returns CDR1 SGDLS and CDR2 YYNGEE. Trimming removed 2 bases from V and 2 bases from J; junction bases left unmatched: 6. Both 60 Vbeta primers and 13 Jbeta primers went into the PCR. Here immunoSEQ multiplex PCR was the method, and the copy in TCRdb shows in-frame clones only, minus some. The table has some 150,000 clones, 79% seen once. The sample consisted of PBMCs. This receptor was taken from a man aged 50-60 years in good health and CMV-seropositive. The rearrangement uses TRBV9 and TRBJ1-4; 7 nucleotides match TRBD1. The CDR3 DNA reads TGTGCCAGCAGCGTTAGGACAGGATCGACTAATGAAAAACTGTTTTTT. Protein sequence: CASSVRTGSTNEKLFF.